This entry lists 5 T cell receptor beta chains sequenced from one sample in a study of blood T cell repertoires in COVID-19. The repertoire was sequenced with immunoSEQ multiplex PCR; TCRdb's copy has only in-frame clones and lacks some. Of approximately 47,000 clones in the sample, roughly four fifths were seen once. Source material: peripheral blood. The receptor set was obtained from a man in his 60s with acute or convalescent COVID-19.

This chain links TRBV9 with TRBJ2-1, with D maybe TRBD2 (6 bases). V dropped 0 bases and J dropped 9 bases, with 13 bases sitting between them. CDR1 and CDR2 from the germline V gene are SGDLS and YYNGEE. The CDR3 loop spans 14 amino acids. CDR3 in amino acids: CASSVVRRGGEQFF. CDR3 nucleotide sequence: TGTGCCAGCAGCGTAGTCCGTCGGGGAGGTGAGCAGTTCTTC.

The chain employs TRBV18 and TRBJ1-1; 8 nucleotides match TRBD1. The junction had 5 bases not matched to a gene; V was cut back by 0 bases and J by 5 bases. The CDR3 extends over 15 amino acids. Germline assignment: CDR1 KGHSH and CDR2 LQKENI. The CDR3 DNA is TGTGCCAGCTCACCACCGATGCAGGGGGCTACTGAAGCTTTCTTT. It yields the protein CASSPPMQGATEAFF.

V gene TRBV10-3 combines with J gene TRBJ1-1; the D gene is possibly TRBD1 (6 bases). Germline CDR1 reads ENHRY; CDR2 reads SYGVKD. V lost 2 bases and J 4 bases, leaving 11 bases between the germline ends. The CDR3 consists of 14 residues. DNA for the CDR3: TGTGCCATCAGTGAGCAGGGGACGACCACTGAAGCTTTCTTT. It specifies CAISEQGTTTEAFF.

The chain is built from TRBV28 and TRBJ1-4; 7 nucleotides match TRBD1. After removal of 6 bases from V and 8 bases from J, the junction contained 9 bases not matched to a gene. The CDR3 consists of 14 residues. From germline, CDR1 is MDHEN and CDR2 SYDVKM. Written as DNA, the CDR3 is TGTGCCAGCAGGACCGACAGGGACCGCGAAAAACTGTTTTTT. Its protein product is CASRTDRDREKLFF.

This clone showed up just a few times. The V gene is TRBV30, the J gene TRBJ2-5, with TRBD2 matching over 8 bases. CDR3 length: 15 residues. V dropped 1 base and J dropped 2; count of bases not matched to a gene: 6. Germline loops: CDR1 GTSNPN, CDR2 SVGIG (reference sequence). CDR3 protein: CAWSAPGGGQETQYF. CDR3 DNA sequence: TGTGCCTGGAGTGCCCCCGGGGGGGGACAAGAGACCCAGTACTTC.